Included here is one T cell receptor (beta chain) sequence, with context. The data are from a study of identical twins. The CDR3 runs to 15 residues. Trimming left V 6 bases short and J 4 bases short, with 16 bases between. Germline values: CDR1 SNHLY, CDR2 FYNNEI. TCRdb reprocessed the 5' RACE reads with MiXCR, giving one entry per CDR3 protein. The data hold 350,000 to 450,000 distinct CDR3 sequences, with 18% observed a single time. The rearrangement joins TRBV2 to TRBJ2-1; D may be TRBD1 (6 bases). Sequenced input: naive T cells sorted from blood. This TCR came from a man aged 45-65 years in good health. The CDR3 DNA reads TGTGCCAGCAGACTCACAGGGATTCTTTACAATGAGCAGTTCTTC. Translating gives CASRLTGILYNEQFF. Based on the CDR3 plus reference TRBV2 and TRBJ2-1, the full variable domain is EPEVTQTPSHQVTQMGQEVILRCVPISNHLYFYWYRQILGQKVEFLVSFYNNEISEKSEIFDDQFSVERPDGSNFTLKIRSTKLEDSAMYFCASRLTGILYNEQFFGPGTRLTVL.